These T cell receptor beta chains were read from a single sample in a study of T-cell memory formation after mild COVID-19. TCRdb analysed the 5' RACE reads with MiXCR anew, one entry per CDR3 protein. The table has fewer than 30,000 distinct CDR3 sequences, 9% to 15% seen once. What was sequenced was PBMCs or a T cell subset sorted from them (not recorded which). The receptors here all came from an adult woman who had mild COVID-19 (a few samples of this study predate the infection). Cell type and time point are not known. Each CDR3 is given with its conserved first and last residue. The order of the fields is V gene, clone size, CDR3 protein. Sizes are listed as once, few or many counts, or a class when the clone is expanded.

TRBV3-1 many CASSPEVDRPGRETQYF
TRBV3-1 many CASRQDSGVYTEAFF
TRBV5-4 few CASRAMKGSYNSPLHF
TRBV24-1 many CATSGGQGFGATQYF
TRBV5-1 many CASSLAGTVPYEQYF
TRBV7-9 medium-sized CASSSKNTGELFF
TRBV24-1 many CATSDPGLAGGPQETQYF
TRBV2 many CASSVFSQETQYF
TRBV20-1 medium-sized CSAPRSGLAGNNEQFF
TRBV6-2/TRBV6-3 many CASSYSDRTHYEQYF
TRBV19 few CASSIAVNTEAFF
TRBV27 many CASSSRGLAGGPDYNEQFF
TRBV10-3 many CAISDLGTFTYEQYF
TRBV5-1 medium-sized CASSPTGPTYEQYF
TRBV10-3 many CAISEDGVTGELFF
TRBV7-2 many CASTQRGQGVYNEQFF
TRBV20-1 many CSAESIFQAGPEAFF
TRBV9 many CASSPPTPGGEQYF
TRBV4-3 many CASSQDEAPSRETQYF
TRBV19 many CASSTRTGQSDF